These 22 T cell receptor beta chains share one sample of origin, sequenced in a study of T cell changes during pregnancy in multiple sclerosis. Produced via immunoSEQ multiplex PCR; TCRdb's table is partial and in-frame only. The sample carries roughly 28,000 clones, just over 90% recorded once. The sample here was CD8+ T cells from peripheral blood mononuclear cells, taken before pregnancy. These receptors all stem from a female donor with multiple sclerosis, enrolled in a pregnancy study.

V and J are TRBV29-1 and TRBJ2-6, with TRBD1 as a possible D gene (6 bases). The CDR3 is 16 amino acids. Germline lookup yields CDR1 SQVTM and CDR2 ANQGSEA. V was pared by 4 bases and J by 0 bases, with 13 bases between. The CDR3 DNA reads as TGCAGCGTTGCAGGGGCTCGAAGCTCTGGGGCCAACGTCCTGACTTTC. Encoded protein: CSVAGARSSGANVLTF.

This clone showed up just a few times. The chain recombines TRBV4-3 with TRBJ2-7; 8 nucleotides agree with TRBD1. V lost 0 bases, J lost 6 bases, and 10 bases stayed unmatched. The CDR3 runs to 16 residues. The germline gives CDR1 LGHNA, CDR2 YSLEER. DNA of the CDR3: TGCGCCAGCAGCCAAGATATCGGACAGGGTTACCTCGAGCAGTACTTC. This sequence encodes CASSQDIGQGYLEQYF.

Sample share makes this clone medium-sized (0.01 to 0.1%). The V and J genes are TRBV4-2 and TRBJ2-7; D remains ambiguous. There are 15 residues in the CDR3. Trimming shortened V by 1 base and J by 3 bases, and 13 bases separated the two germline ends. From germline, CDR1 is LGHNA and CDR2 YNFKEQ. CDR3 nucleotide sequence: TGTGCCAGCAGCCAAGTAGTCGACTCCAACTACGAGCAGTACTTC. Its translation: CASSQVVDSNYEQYF.

The CDR3 is CASSRLRVHLPGELFF. The CDR3 DNA sequence: TGTGCCAGCAGCCGCCTCAGGGTCCACCTCCCCGGGGAGCTGTTTTTT. The J gene is TRBJ2-2, the V gene TRBV11-3; the D gene is possibly TRBD1 (5 bases). With 5 bases removed from V and 6 bases from J, the gap between germline ends came to 19 bases. This CDR3 contains 16 residues. Germline CDR1 is SGHNT and CDR2 is YENEEA.

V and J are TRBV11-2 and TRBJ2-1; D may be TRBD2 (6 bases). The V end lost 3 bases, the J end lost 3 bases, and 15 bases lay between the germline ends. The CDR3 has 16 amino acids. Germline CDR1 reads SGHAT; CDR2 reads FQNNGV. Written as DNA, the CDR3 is TGTGCCAGCAGCTTGGCCCCGGGCGGGAACTACAATGAGCAGTTCTTC. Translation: CASSLAPGGNYNEQFF.

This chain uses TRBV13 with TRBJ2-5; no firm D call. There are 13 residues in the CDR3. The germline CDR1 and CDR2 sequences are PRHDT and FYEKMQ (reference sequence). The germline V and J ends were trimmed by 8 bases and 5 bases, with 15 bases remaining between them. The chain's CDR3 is CASSQQIGETQYF. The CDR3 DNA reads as TGTGCCAGCTCCCAACAGATTGGGGAGACCCAGTACTTC.

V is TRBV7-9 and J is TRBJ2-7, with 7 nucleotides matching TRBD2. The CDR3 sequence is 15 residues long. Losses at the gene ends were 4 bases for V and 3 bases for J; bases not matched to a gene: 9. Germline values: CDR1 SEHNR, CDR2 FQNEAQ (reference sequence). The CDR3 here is CASSSPTSTYYEQYF. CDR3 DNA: TGTGCCAGCAGCTCCCCGACTAGCACCTACTACGAGCAGTACTTC.

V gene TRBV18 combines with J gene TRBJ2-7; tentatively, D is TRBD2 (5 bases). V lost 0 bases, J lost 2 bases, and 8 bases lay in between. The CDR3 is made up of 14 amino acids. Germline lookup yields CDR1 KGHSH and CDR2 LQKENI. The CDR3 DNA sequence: TGTGCCAGCTCACCACCGGAGGAAACCTACGAGCAGTACTTC. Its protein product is CASSPPEETYEQYF.

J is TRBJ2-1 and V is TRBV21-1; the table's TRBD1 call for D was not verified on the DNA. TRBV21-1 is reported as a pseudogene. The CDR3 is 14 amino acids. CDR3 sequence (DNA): TGTGCCAGCAGCAAAGAACAGGGCTACAATGAGCAGTTCTTC. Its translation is CASSKEQGYNEQFF.

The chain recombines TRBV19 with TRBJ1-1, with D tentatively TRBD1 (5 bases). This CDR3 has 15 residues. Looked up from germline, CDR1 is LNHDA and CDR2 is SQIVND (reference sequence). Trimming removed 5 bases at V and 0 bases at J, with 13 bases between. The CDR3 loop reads CASSPDSYMNTEAFF. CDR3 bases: TGTGCCAGTAGTCCCGACAGTTACATGAACACTGAAGCTTTCTTT.

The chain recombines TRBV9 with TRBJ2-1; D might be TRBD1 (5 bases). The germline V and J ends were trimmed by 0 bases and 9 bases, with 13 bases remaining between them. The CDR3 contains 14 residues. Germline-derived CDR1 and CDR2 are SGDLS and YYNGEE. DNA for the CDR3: TGTGCCAGCAGCGTAGGCAGGGAATCGCGTGAGCAGTTCTTC. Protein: CASSVGRESREQFF.

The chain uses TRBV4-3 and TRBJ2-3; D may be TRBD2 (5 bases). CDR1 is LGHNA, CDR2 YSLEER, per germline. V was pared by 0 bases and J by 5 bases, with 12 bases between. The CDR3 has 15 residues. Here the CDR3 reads CASSQDAGILDTQYF. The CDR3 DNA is TGCGCCAGCAGCCAAGACGCCGGGATACTAGATACGCAGTATTTT.

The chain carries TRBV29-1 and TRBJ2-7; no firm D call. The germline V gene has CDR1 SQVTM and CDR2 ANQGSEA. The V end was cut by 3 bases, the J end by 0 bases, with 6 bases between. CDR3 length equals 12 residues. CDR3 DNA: TGCAGCGTTGAGTCCGGCTCCTACGAGCAGTACTTC. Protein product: CSVESGSYEQYF.

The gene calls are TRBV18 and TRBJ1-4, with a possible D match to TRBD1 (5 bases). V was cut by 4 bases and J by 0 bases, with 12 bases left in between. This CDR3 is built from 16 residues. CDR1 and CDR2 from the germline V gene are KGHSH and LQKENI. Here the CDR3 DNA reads TGTGCCAGCTCACATCAACAGGTCCCAACTAATGAAAAACTGTTTTTT. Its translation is CASSHQQVPTNEKLFF.

DNA for the CDR3: TGTGCCAGCAGCTTAGGGACAGGGACGGGTGAAAAACTGTTTTTT. This translates into CASSLGTGTGEKLFF. The V call is TRBV11-2, the J call TRBJ1-4; TRBD1 aligns across 8 bases. V trimming: 1 base; J trimming: 7 bases; junction bases outside the gene matches: 5. Germline V gene data show CDR1 as SGHAT and CDR2 as FQNNGV. The CDR3 has 15 amino acids.

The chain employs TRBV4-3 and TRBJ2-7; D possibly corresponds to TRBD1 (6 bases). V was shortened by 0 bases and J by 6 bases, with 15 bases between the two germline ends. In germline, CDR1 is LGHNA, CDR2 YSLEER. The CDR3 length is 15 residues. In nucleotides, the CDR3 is TGCGCCAGCAGCCAAGACACAGGGTTATTGGCCGAGCAGTACTTC. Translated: CASSQDTGLLAEQYF.

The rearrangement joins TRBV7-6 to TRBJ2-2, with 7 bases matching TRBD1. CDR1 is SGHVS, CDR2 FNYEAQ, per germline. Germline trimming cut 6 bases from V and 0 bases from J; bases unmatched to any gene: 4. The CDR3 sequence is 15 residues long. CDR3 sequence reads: CASSSGTANTGELFF. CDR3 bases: TGTGCCAGCAGTTCCGGGACAGCGAACACCGGGGAGCTGTTTTTT.

The CDR3 here is CASSYSGANVLTF. The CDR3 DNA reads as TGCGCCAGCAGTTACTCTGGGGCCAACGTCCTGACTTTC. The chain is built from TRBV5-1 and TRBJ2-6; D remains ambiguous. The germline V gene has CDR1 SGHRS and CDR2 YFSETQ. The CDR3 has 13 residues. The V end was cut by 5 bases, the J end by 0 bases, with 3 bases between.

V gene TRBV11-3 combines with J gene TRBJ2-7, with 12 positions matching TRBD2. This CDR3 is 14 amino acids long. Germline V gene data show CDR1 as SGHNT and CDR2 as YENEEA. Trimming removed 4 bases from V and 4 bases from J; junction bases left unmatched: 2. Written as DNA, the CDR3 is TGTGCCAGCAGCTGGACTAGCGGGGAGTACGAGCAGTACTTC. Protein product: CASSWTSGEYEQYF.

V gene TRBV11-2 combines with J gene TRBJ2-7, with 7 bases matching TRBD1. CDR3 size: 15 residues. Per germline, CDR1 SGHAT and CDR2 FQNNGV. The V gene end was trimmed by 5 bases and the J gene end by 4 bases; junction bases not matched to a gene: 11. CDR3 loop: CASSPIRDSQYEQYF. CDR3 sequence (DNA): TGTGCCAGCAGCCCCATCCGGGACAGCCAATACGAGCAGTACTTC. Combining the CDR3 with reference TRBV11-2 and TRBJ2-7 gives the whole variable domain EAGVAQSPRYKIIEKRQSVAFWCNPISGHATLYWYQQILGQGPKLLIQFQNNGVVDDSQLPKDRFSAERLKGVDSTLKIQPAKLEDSAVYLCASSPIRDSQYEQYFGPGTRLTVT.

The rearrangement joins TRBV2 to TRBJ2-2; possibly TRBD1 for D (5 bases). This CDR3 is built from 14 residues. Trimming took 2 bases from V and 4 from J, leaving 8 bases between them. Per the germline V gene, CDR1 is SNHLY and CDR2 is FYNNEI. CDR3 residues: CASSEIQGTGELFF. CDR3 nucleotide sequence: TGTGCCAGCAGTGAAATCCAGGGCACCGGGGAGCTGTTTTTT.

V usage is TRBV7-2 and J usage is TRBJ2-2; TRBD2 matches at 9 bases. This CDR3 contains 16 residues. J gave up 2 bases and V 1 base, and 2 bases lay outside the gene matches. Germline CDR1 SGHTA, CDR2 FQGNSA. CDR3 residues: CASSLGLAANTGELFF. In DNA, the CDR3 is TGTGCCAGCAGCTTAGGACTAGCGGCAAACACCGGGGAGCTGTTTTTT.